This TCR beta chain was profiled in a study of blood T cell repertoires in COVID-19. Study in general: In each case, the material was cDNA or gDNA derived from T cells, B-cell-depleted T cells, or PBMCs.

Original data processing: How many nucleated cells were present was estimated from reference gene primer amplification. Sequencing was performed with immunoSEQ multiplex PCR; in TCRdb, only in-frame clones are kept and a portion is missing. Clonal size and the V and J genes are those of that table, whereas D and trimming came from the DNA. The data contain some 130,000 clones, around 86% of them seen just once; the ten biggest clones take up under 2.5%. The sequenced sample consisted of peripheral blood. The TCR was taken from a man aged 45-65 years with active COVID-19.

The CDR3 coding sequence is TGTGCCAGCAGCTTTTTCGGGATGTATAGCAATCAGCCCCAGCATTTT. Its protein is CASSFFGMYSNQPQHF. The gene calls are TRBV7-8 and TRBJ1-5; D is unclear. Trimming took 3 bases from V and 0 from J, leaving 12 bases between them. CDR1 and CDR2 from the germline V gene are SGHVS and FQNEAQ. The CDR3 has 16 residues.